This TCR beta chain came from a study of T cell repertoires in cytomegalovirus infection. As to this clonotype: Its antigen is undetermined.

This CDR3 contains 14 residues. Per the germline V gene, CDR1 is MDHEN and CDR2 is SYDVKM. The germline V and J ends were trimmed by 8 bases and 4 bases, with 17 bases remaining between them. Each CDR3 protein gets one entry after TCRdb re-called the reads with MiXCR. The sample comprises about 350,000 distinct CDR3 sequences, roughly a third of which are singletons, and about 13% rests with the top ten. The source material was cultured PBMCs, sampled from culture after CMV antigen stimulation. The sequence derives from a human donor in good health (CMV status not recorded). Some clones in this sample may be carry-over from other donors' samples. This sequence joins TRBV28 and TRBJ2-5, with D tentatively TRBD2 (6 bases). The CDR3 sequence is CASLADPSRETQYF. The CDR3 nucleotides are TGTGCCAGCTTAGCGGACCCCAGCAGAGAGACCCAGTACTTC.